This T cell receptor (beta chain) was found in a study of spatial heterogeneity in lung cancer. Specified time point: sample taken at primary tumor resection. Material for sequencing was whole RNA from tumor, nontumor lung or frozen PBMC, left unsorted. The cohort: 65 to 80 early-stage, untreated non-small cell lung cancer patients. TCRdb analysed the 5' RACE reads with MiXCR anew, one entry per CDR3 protein. Here the sample spans around 89,000 distinct CDR3 sequences, over 9.5% being singletons. J was trimmed by 5 bases and V by 5 bases; bases with no gene match: 10. This CDR3 has 15 amino acids. Looked up from germline, CDR1 is SGHTA and CDR2 is FQGNSA.

This TCR derives from a male donor with early-stage non-small cell lung cancer. The chain combines TRBV7-2 with TRBJ2-5; 8 nucleotides agree with TRBD1. Sample: PBMCs, taken at surgery. The CDR3 DNA reads TGTGCCAGCAGCCTACAGACAGGGGCGAGCGAGACCCAGTACTTC. It specifies CASSLQTGASETQYF.